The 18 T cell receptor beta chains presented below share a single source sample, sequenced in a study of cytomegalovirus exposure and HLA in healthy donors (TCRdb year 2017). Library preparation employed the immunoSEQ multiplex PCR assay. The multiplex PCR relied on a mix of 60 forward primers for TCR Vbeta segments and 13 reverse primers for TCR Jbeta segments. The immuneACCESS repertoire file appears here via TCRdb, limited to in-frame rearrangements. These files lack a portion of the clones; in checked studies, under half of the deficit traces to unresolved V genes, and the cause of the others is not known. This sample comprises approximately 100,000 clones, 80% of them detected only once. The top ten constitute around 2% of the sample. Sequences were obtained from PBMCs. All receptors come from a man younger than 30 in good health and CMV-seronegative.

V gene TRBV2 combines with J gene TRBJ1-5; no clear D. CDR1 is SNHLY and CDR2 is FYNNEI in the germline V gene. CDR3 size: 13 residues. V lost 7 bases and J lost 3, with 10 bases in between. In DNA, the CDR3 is TGTGCCAGCATTAGAGACACCAATCAGCCCCAGCATTTT. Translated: CASIRDTNQPQHF.

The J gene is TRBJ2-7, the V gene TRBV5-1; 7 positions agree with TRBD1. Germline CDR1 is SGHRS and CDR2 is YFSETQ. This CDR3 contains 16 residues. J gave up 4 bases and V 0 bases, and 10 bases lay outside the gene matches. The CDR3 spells CASSLDQRQGSYEQYF. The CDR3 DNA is TGCGCCAGCAGCTTGGATCAGAGACAGGGTTCTTACGAGCAGTACTTC.

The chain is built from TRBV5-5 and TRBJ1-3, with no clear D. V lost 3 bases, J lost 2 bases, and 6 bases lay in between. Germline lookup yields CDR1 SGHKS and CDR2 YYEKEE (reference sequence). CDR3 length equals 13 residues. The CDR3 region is CASSWATGNTIYF. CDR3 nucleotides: TGTGCCAGCAGCTGGGCTACTGGAAACACCATATATTTT.

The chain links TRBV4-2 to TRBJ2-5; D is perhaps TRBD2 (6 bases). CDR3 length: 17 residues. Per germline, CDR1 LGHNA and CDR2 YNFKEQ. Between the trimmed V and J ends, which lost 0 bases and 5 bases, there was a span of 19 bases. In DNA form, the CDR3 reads TGTGCCAGCAGCCAAGATCGGGGGAAGGGGAAAGGCGAGACCCAGTACTTC. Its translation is CASSQDRGKGKGETQYF.

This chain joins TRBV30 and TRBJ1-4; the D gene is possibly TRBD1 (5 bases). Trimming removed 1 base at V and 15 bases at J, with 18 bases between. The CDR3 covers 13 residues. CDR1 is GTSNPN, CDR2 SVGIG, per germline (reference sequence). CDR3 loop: CAWSARPGGDVFF. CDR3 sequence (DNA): TGTGCCTGGAGTGCGCGACCGGGCGGGGACGTGTTTTTT.

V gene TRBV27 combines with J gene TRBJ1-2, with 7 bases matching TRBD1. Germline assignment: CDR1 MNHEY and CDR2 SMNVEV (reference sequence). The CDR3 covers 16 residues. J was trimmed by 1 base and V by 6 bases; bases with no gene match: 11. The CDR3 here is CASRHETGLGNYGYTF. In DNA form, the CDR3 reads TGTGCCAGCAGACACGAGACAGGGCTGGGTAACTATGGCTACACCTTC.

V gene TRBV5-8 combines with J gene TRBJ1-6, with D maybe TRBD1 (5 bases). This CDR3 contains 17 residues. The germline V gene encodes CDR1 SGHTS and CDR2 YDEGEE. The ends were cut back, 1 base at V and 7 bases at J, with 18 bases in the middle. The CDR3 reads CASSLQVGHTRNSPLHF. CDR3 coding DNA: TGTGCCAGCAGCTTGCAAGTCGGACATACTCGGAATTCACCCCTCCACTTT.

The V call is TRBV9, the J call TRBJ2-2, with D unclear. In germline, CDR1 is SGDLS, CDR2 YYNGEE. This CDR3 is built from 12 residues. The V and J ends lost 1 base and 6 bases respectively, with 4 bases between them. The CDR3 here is CASSVSAGELFF. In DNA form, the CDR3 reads TGTGCCAGCAGCGTATCGGCCGGGGAGCTGTTTTTT.

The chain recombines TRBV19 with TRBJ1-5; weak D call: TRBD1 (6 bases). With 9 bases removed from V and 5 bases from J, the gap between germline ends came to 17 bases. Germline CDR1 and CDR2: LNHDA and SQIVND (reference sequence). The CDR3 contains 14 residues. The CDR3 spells CASHRGGGYQPQHF. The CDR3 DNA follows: TGTGCCAGCCATAGAGGGGGGGGGTATCAGCCCCAGCATTTT. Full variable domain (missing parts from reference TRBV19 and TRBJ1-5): DGGITQSPKYLFRKEGQNVTLSCEQNLNHDAMYWYRQDPGQGLRLIYYSQIVNDFQKGDIAEGYSVSREKKESFPLTVTSAQKNPTAFYLCASHRGGGYQPQHFGDGTRLSIL.

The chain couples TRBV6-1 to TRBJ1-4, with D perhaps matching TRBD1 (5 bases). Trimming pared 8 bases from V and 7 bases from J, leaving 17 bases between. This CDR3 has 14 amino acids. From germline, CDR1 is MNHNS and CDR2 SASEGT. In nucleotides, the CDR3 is TGTGCCAGCTCCCTAAAGGGGCAGGTTGAAAAACTGTTTTTT. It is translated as CASSLKGQVEKLFF.

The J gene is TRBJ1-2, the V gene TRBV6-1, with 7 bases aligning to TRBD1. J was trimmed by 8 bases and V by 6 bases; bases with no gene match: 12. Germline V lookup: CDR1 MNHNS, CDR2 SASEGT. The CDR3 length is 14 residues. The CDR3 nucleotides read TGTGCCAGCAGCGGCACGACAGGGAGAGGCGGCTACACCTTC. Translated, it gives CASSGTTGRGGYTF.

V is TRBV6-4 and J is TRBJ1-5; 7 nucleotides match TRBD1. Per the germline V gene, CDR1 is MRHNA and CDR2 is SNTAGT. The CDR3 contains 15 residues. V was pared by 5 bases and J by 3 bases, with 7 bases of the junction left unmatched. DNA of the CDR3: TGTGCCAGCAGTCCCCAGGGACAGAACAATCAGCCCCAGCATTTT. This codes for CASSPQGQNNQPQHF.

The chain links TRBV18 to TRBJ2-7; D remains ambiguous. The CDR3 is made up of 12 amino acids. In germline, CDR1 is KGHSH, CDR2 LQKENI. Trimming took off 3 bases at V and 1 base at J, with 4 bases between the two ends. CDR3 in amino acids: CASSPGSYEQYF. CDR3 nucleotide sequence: TGTGCCAGCTCACCCGGGTCCTACGAGCAGTACTTC.

This chain's CDR3 is CSVATGFRGQETQYF. CDR3 nucleotides: TGCAGCGTTGCTACCGGGTTTCGAGGTCAGGAGACCCAGTACTTC. The rearrangement links TRBV29-1 to TRBJ2-5, with D unclear. CDR1 is SQVTM, CDR2 ANQGSEA, per germline. Trimming shortened V by 4 bases and J by 5 bases, and 20 bases separated the two germline ends. The CDR3 length is 15 residues.

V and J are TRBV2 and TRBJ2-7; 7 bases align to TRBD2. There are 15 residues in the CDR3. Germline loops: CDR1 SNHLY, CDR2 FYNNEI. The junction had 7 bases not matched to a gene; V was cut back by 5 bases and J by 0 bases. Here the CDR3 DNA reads TGTGCCAGCAGTTTGGGCGGGGGTAACTCCTACGAGCAGTACTTC. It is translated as CASSLGGGNSYEQYF.

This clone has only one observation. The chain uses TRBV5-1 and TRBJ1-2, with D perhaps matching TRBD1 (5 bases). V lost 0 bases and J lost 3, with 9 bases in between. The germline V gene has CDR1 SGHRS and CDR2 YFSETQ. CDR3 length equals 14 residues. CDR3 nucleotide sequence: TGCGCCAGCAGCTTGGAGAAAGGGGACTATGGCTACACCTTC. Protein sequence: CASSLEKGDYGYTF.

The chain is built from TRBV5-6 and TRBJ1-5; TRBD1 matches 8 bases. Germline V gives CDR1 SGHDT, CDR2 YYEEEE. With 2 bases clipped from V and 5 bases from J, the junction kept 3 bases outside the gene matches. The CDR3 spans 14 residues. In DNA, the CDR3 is TGTGCCAGCAGCTTTGGCAGGGGGCATCAGCCCCAGCATTTT. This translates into CASSFGRGHQPQHF.

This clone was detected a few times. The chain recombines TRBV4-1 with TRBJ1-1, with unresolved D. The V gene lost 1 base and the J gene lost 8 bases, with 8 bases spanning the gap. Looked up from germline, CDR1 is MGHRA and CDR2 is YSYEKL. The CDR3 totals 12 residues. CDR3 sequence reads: CASSQAPSEAFF. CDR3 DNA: TGCGCCAGCAGCCAAGCCCCCTCCGAAGCTTTCTTT.